This T cell receptor beta chain was obtained from a study of Ad26.COV2.S vaccination and SARS-CoV-2 variants. Regarding the study as a whole: Vaccinees showed greater spike-specific TCR breadth than placebo recipients. Reports say spike-specific CD8+ and CD4+ T cell responses covered substantial breadth after vaccination.

Trimming took 5 bases from V and 3 from J; bases not matched to a gene: 7. This CDR3 has 14 amino acids. Germline V gene data show CDR1 as SEHNR and CDR2 as FQNEAQ (reference sequence). Documented treatment: 15 to 20 received Ad26.COV2.S at low or high dose, single or two shots; roughly five received placebo; per-sample allocation not given. Samples came from day 63 after the first vaccine or placebo injection. Profiled with immunoSEQ multiplex PCR; TCRdb holds only in-frame clones, not every one. The table records 300,000 to 350,000 clones, 75% to 90% of them present only once. Concerning this clone: The target antigen is unknown.

This TCR was recovered from a person aged 18-60 years who received the Ad26.COV2.S COVID-19 vaccine or a placebo. This sequence joins TRBV7-9 and TRBJ2-7; 7 positions match TRBD2. The sequences come from peripheral blood, collected in a trial of Ad26.COV2.S vaccine versus placebo. The CDR3 region has the DNA TGTGCCAGCAGCCCCGGAGCGGGGAACTACGAGCAGTACTTC. This codes for CASSPGAGNYEQYF.